The source of this TCR beta chain is a study of blood T cells in healthy people across ages. Study results and limitations: Among long-lived donors, naive CD4+ cells were more numerous and diversity higher than in aged donors.

The germline V gene encodes CDR1 SEHNR and CDR2 FQNEAQ (reference sequence). The CDR3 totals 17 residues. The trim removed 6 bases at V and 7 bases at J, leaving 11 bases unmatched. Then a second PCR, running roughly 7 to 11 cycles, was carried out with a sample-barcoded 5' primer and a J-beta primer mix. Each cDNA molecule was tagged by a template-switch adaptor that had 12 random nucleotides. Using its own MiXCR run on the 5' RACE reads, TCRdb lists one record per CDR3 protein. The sample has about 1.4 million distinct CDR3 sequences; roughly 59% are singletons. As concerns this clonotype: Its antigen is as yet unknown.

PBMCs numbering at least 7 million were isolated per sample. This rearrangement joins TRBV7-9 to TRBJ1-6; 11 bases agree with TRBD1. The sequence came from a man aged 18 to 35 in good health. Sequences were obtained from blood. CDR3 sequence (DNA): TGTGCCAGCAGACCGGACAGGGGGCAGGATAGGAATTCACCCCTCCACTTT. Protein: CASRPDRGQDRNSPLHF.